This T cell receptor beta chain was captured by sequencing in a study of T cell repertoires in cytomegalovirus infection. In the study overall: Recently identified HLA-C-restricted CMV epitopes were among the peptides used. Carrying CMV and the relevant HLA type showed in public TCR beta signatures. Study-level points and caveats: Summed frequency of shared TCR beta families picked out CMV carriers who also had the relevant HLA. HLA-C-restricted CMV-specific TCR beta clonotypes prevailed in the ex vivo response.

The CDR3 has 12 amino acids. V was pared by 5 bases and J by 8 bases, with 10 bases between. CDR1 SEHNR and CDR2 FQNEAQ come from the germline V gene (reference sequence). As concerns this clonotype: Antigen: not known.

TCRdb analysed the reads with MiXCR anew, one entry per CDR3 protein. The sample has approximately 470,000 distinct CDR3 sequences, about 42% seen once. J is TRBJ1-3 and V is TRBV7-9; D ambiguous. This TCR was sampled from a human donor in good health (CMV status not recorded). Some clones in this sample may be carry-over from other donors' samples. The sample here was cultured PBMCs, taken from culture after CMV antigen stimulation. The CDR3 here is CASSLFTDTIYF. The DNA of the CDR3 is TGTGCCAGCAGCCTGTTTACAGACACCATATATTTT.